Below, 22 T cell receptor beta chains from the same sample are listed, as sequenced in a study of control samples from healthy donors and cancer patients. The table came from immunoSEQ multiplex PCR; TCRdb's copy has only in-frame clones and leaves some out. Of approximately 230,000 clones in the sample, about four fifths were seen once. Sequencing was performed on PBMCs. The receptors derive from a woman aged 60 to 75 with lung cancer.

This chain connects TRBV11-3 to TRBJ2-2; TRBD2 is a possible D gene (5 bases). V lost 8 bases and J 6 bases, leaving 13 bases between the germline ends. The germline V gene has CDR1 SGHNT and CDR2 YENEEA. The CDR3 contains 13 residues. The CDR3 here is CASSRIGAGELFF. CDR3 sequence (DNA): TGTGCCAGCTCCCGAATCGGGGCCGGGGAGCTGTTTTTT.

This chain connects TRBV11-1 to TRBJ2-7, with 8 bases identical to TRBD2. CDR1 is SGHAT, CDR2 FQDESV, per germline (reference sequence). This CDR3 is built from 12 residues. J gave up 4 bases and V 5 bases, and 1 base lay outside the gene matches. For the CDR3, the DNA is TGTGCCAGCAGCCCGGGGGGGTACGAGCAGTACTTC. Encoded protein: CASSPGGYEQYF.

The chain is built from TRBV20-1 and TRBJ2-3, with 8 bases fitting TRBD1. This CDR3 contains 11 residues. Germline loops: CDR1 DFQATT, CDR2 SNEGSKA (reference sequence). After removal of 6 bases from V and 6 bases from J, the junction contained 2 bases not matched to a gene. CDR3 DNA: TGCAGTGCCCGGACAGGGGATACGCAGTATTTT. This sequence encodes CSARTGDTQYF.

V gene TRBV13 combines with J gene TRBJ2-5; 11 bases fit TRBD2. V gave up 4 bases and J gave up 5 bases; unmatched junction bases: 3. The germline CDR1 and CDR2 sequences are PRHDT and FYEKMQ (reference sequence). This CDR3 is built from 14 residues. The CDR3 loop is CASSSRTSGETQYF. For the CDR3, the DNA is TGTGCCAGCAGCTCCCGGACTAGCGGGGAGACCCAGTACTTC.

The chain links TRBV27 to TRBJ2-2; 8 nucleotides line up with TRBD1. Germline assignment: CDR1 MNHEY and CDR2 SMNVEV (reference sequence). This CDR3 is 15 amino acids long. V dropped 2 bases and J dropped 4; count of bases not matched to a gene: 3. In nucleotides, the CDR3 is TGTGCCAGCAGTTTAGCAGGGGGCATCACCGGGGAGCTGTTTTTT. Translated: CASSLAGGITGELFF.

The DNA for the CDR3 is TGTGCCAGCAGTTACACGGGCGGGAGAGCGGATACGCAGTATTTT. Amino acids: CASSYTGGRADTQYF. The chain couples TRBV6-6 to TRBJ2-3, with 7 bases lining up with TRBD2. The CDR3 loop spans 15 amino acids. The germline V gene has CDR1 MNHNY and CDR2 SVGAGI (reference sequence). V was pared by 2 bases and J by 6 bases, with 8 bases of the junction left unmatched.

The genes are TRBV3-1 (or the pseudogene TRBV3-2) and TRBJ2-7; D is tentatively TRBD1 or TRBD2 (6 bases each). This CDR3 is 14 amino acids long. V lost 1 base and J 3 bases, leaving 10 bases between the germline ends. Germline-derived CDR1 and CDR2 are LGHDT and YNNKEL (reference sequence). CDR3 protein: CASSQGGALYEQYF. The CDR3 nucleotides read TGTGCCAGCAGCCAAGGGGGGGCCCTCTACGAGCAGTACTTC.

The rearrangement joins TRBV4-1 to TRBJ1-2; no clear D. This CDR3 is 15 amino acids long. V dropped 0 bases and J dropped 3 bases, with 11 bases sitting between them. The germline V gene encodes CDR1 MGHRA and CDR2 YSYEKL. The CDR3 DNA follows: TGCGCCAGCAGCCAAGATGTCAATTCCGACTATGGCTACACCTTC. This gives the protein CASSQDVNSDYGYTF.

The gene calls are TRBV25-1 and TRBJ1-1; D is possibly TRBD1 (5 bases). The V end was cut by 5 bases, the J end by 11 bases, with 18 bases between. Germline CDR1 MGHDK, CDR2 SYGVNS. The CDR3 covers 13 residues. The CDR3 region has the DNA TGTGCCAGCAGTTCTGTAAGGTCAGGGCCTGCTTTCTTT. Protein: CASSSVRSGPAFF.

The chain combines TRBV3-1 (or the pseudogene TRBV3-2) with TRBJ1-2; 7 positions agree with TRBD1. This CDR3 has 17 residues. J gave up 5 bases and V 0 bases, and 12 bases lay outside the gene matches. The germline V gene encodes CDR1 LGHDT and CDR2 YNNKEL (reference sequence). The CDR3 sequence: CASSQDRGTEGIYGYTF. Here the CDR3 DNA reads TGTGCCAGCAGCCAAGATAGGGGGACAGAGGGGATTTATGGCTACACCTTC.

The J gene is TRBJ2-7, the V gene TRBV7-8; no clear D gene. The CDR3 contains 14 residues. Germline CDR1 is SGHVS and CDR2 is FQNEAQ. V was shortened by 1 base and J by 5 bases, with 12 bases between the two germline ends. The CDR3 DNA reads TGTGCCAGCAGCTTAGAATTGTATAGTGACGAGCAGTACTTC. Protein sequence: CASSLELYSDEQYF.

This clone occurred once. The chain has TRBV7-3 and TRBJ2-7; D gene ambiguous. Germline CDR1 SGHTA, CDR2 FQGTGA. The CDR3 is 14 residues long. V lost 3 bases to trimming and J lost 0 bases, with 9 bases between them. The CDR3 region has the DNA TGTGCCAGCAGCTTGGACCGGAGCTCCTACGAGCAGTACTTC. It codes for CASSLDRSSYEQYF.

The V gene is TRBV27, the J gene TRBJ2-1, with D perhaps TRBD2 (6 bases). Germline V CDR1 and CDR2: MNHEY, SMNVEV (reference sequence). The CDR3 sequence is 13 residues long. V lost 0 bases to trimming and J lost 9 bases, with 9 bases between them. CDR3 loop: CASSLSMGGEQFF. The CDR3 DNA is TGTGCCAGCAGTTTATCAATGGGGGGTGAGCAGTTCTTC.

V gene TRBV5-1 combines with J gene TRBJ2-3, with TRBD2 matching 9 bases. Germline-derived CDR1 and CDR2 are SGHRS and YFSETQ. This CDR3 is 16 amino acids long. Trimming removed 9 bases from V and 3 bases from J; junction bases left unmatched: 14. The CDR3, as DNA: TGCGCCACCCACAGGGGTGGGGCGGGAGGGACAGATACGCAGTATTTT. Amino acids: CATHRGGAGGTDTQYF.

The chain combines TRBV5-6 with TRBJ2-3, with 12 positions matching TRBD2. Trimming removed 2 bases from V and 0 bases from J; junction bases left unmatched: 1. This CDR3 contains 16 residues. Per germline, CDR1 SGHDT and CDR2 YYEEEE. The chain's CDR3 is CASSFGLAGSTDTQYF. CDR3 in DNA: TGTGCCAGCAGCTTCGGACTAGCGGGAAGCACAGATACGCAGTATTTT.

This sequence joins TRBV2 and TRBJ2-5; 12 positions match TRBD2. Trimming removed 7 bases from V and 4 bases from J; junction bases left unmatched: 4. Germline V CDR1 and CDR2: SNHLY, FYNNEI. The length of the CDR3 is 14 residues. CDR3 DNA sequence: TGTGCCAGCAACCTAGCGGGAGGGGTAGAGACCCAGTACTTC. It encodes CASNLAGGVETQYF.

The chain is built from TRBV5-1 and TRBJ2-5; 8 bases align to TRBD1. From germline, CDR1 is SGHRS and CDR2 YFSETQ. The V gene end was trimmed by 3 bases and the J gene end by 1 base; junction bases not matched to a gene: 2. This CDR3 has 14 residues. CDR3 sequence (DNA): TGCGCCAGCAGCTCAACAGGGGGCCAAGAGACCCAGTACTTC. This gives the protein CASSSTGGQETQYF.

The sample holds a few counts of this clone. The chain links TRBV3-1 (or the pseudogene TRBV3-2) to TRBJ2-4; D unresolved. This CDR3 region has 12 residues. CDR1 is LGHDT and CDR2 is YNNKEL in the germline V gene (reference sequence). The V gene lost 4 bases and the J gene lost 6 bases, with 7 bases spanning the gap. CDR3 nucleotides: TGTGCCAGCAGCCCGTCCGGAAACATTCAGTACTTC. It translates to CASSPSGNIQYF.

The chain has TRBV24-1 and TRBJ2-3; perhaps TRBD1 as D (6 bases). CDR3 length: 17 residues. Germline V gene lookup returns CDR1 KGHDR and CDR2 SFDVKD. Trimming removed 3 bases at V and 0 bases at J, with 15 bases between. CDR3 residues: CATSDRQDRRSTDTQYF. The CDR3 DNA sequence: TGTGCCACCAGTGATAGACAGGACAGAAGGAGCACAGATACGCAGTATTTT.

The chain recombines TRBV4-2 with TRBJ1-6; D is perhaps TRBD1 (6 bases). Germline V gives CDR1 LGHNA, CDR2 YNFKEQ. The germline V and J ends were trimmed by 0 bases and 7 bases, with 13 bases remaining between them. The CDR3 is 16 amino acids. For the CDR3, the DNA is TGTGCCAGCAGCCAAGAAGGGGGGGTTGGGAATTCACCCCTCCACTTT. This encodes CASSQEGGVGNSPLHF.

The sample holds one count of this clone. The CDR3 here is CASSQATDRAGEKLFF. In DNA, the CDR3 is TGTGCCAGCAGCCAGGCCACGGACAGGGCTGGCGAAAAACTGTTTTTT. The J gene is TRBJ1-4, the V gene TRBV3-1 (or the pseudogene TRBV3-2); TRBD1 aligns across 8 bases. This CDR3 is built from 16 residues. With 3 bases clipped from V and 8 bases from J, the junction kept 11 bases outside the gene matches. The germline gives CDR1 LGHDT, CDR2 YNNKEL (reference sequence).

The V gene is TRBV3-1 (or the pseudogene TRBV3-2), the J gene TRBJ2-2; TRBD1 might be the D (5 bases). The germline V and J ends were trimmed by 4 bases and 5 bases, with 11 bases remaining between them. There are 14 residues in the CDR3. CDR1 is LGHDT and CDR2 is YNNKEL in the germline V gene (reference sequence). The CDR3 sequence: CASSRSPGTGELFF. The CDR3, as DNA: TGTGCCAGCAGCCGAAGCCCAGGGACCGGGGAGCTGTTTTTT.